This T cell receptor (beta chain) was observed in a study of blood T cell repertoires in COVID-19. Overall study: COVID-19 samples, acute and convalescent, were from the United States, Italy and Spain.

There are 16 residues in the CDR3. Losses at the gene ends were 3 bases for V and 1 base for J; bases not matched to a gene: 6. Germline V CDR1 and CDR2: KGHSH, LQKENI. Generated by immunoSEQ multiplex PCR, the TCRdb table keeps only in-frame clones and is missing some. The sample has approximately 310,000 clones; around 87% are singletons. The TCR originated in a woman in her 50s who had recovered from COVID-19. V gene TRBV18 combines with J gene TRBJ2-3; 8 positions match TRBD2. Sequencing was carried out using peripheral blood. CDR3 in DNA: TGTGCCAGCTCACCCTGGCGGGGGGCGGGCACAGATACGCAGTATTTT. Translating gives CASSPWRGAGTDTQYF.